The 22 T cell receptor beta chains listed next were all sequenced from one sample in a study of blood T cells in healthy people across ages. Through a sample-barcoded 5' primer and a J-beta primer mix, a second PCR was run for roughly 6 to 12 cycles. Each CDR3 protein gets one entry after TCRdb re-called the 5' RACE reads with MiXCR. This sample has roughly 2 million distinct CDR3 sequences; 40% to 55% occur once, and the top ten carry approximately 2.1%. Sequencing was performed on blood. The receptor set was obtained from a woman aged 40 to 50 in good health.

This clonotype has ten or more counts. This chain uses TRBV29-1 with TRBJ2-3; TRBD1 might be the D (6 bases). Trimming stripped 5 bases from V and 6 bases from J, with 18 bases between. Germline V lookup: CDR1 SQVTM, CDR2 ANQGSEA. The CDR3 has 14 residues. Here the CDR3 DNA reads TGCAGCGTTCGCAGCGGAATCGACAGGGATACGCAGTATTTT. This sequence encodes CSVRSGIDRDTQYF.

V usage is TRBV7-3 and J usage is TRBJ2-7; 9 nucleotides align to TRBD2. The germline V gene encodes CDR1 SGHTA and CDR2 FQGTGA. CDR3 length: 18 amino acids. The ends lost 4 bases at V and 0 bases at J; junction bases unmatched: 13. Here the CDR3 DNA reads TGTGCCAGCAGCTCTACTCTCCCCCTTAGCGGGGGCTCCTACGAGCAGTACTTC. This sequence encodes CASSSTLPLSGGSYEQYF.

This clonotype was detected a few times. The CDR3 sequence: CASSLQLAGGYNEQFF. The CDR3 coding sequence is TGTGCCAGCAGCCTCCAACTAGCGGGGGGGTACAATGAGCAGTTCTTC. The chain is built from TRBV7-3 and TRBJ2-1; 13 bases line up with TRBD2. Germline V gene data show CDR1 as SGHTA and CDR2 as FQGTGA. J lost 4 bases, V lost 5 bases, and 5 bases had no gene match. CDR3 length: 16 amino acids.

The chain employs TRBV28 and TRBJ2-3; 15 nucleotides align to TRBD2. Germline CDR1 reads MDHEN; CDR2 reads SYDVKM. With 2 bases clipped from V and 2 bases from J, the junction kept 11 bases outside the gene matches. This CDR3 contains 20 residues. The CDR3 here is CASSLKGPGLAGGLTDTQYF. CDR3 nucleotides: TGTGCCAGCAGTTTAAAGGGGCCGGGACTAGCGGGGGGACTCACAGATACGCAGTATTTT.

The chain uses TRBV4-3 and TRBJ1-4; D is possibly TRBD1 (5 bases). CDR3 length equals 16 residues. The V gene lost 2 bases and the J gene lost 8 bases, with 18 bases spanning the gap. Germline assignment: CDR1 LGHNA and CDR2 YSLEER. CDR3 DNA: TGCGCCAGCAGCCAATGGACCGGGCCCCGGGGGGAAAAACTGTTTTTT. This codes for CASSQWTGPRGEKLFF.

Written as DNA, the CDR3 is TGTGCCAGCAGCCAGGGACGGACAGGGAACTATGGCTACACCTTC. Translation gives CASSQGRTGNYGYTF. This chain joins TRBV3-1 and TRBJ1-2, with 8 nucleotides matching TRBD1. Germline CDR1 LGHDT, CDR2 YNNKEL (reference sequence). After removal of 3 bases from V and 2 bases from J, the junction contained 5 bases not matched to a gene. CDR3 length: 15 amino acids.

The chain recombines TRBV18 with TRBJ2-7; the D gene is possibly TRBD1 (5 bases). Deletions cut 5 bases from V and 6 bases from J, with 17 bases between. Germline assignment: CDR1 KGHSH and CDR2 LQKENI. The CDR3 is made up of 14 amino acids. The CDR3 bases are TGTGCCAGCTCAATTCAGGGATTTCGACTCGAGCAGTACTTC. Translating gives CASSIQGFRLEQYF.

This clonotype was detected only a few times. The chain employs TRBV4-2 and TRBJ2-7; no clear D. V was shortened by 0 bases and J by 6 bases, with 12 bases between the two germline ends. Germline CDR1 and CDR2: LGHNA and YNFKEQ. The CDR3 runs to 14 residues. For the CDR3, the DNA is TGTGCCAGCAGCCAAGATCGGGCGGCAACCGAGCAGTACTTC. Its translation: CASSQDRAATEQYF.

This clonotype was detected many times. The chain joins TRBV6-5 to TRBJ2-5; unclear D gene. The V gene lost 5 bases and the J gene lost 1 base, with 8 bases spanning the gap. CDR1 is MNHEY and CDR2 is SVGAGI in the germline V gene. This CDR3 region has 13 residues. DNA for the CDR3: TGTGCCAGCAGTCCGGTGTTCCAAGAGACCCAGTACTTC. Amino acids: CASSPVFQETQYF.

The CDR3 spells CAAGTGGSGANVLTF. DNA of the CDR3: TGTGCCGCTGGGACAGGGGGATCTGGGGCCAACGTCCTGACTTTC. This rearrangement joins TRBV10-3 to TRBJ2-6; 11 nucleotides align to TRBD1. CDR3 length: 15 residues. V was pared by 11 bases and J by 1 base, with 4 bases of the junction left unmatched. Germline values: CDR1 ENHRY, CDR2 SYGVKD.

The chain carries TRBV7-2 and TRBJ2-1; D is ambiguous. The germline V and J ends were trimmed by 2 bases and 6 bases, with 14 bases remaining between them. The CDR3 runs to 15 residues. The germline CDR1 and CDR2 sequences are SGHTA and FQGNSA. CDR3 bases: TGTGCCAGCAGCTTATTTGATCCCCCCGGCAATGAGCAGTTCTTC. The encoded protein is CASSLFDPPGNEQFF. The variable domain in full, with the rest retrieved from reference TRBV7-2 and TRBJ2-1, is GAGVSQSPSNKVTEKGKDVELRCDPISGHTALYWYRQSLGQGLEFLIYFQGNSAPDKSGLPSDRFSAERTGGSVSTLTIQRTQQEDSAVYLCASSLFDPPGNEQFFGPGTRLTVL.

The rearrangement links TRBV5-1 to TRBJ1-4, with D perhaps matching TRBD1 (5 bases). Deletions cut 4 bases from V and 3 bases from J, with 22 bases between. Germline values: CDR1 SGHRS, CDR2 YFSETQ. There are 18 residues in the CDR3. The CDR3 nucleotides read TGCGCCAGCAGCAACAGCCCGACAGACCCCACAGCTAATGAAAAACTGTTTTTT. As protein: CASSNSPTDPTANEKLFF.

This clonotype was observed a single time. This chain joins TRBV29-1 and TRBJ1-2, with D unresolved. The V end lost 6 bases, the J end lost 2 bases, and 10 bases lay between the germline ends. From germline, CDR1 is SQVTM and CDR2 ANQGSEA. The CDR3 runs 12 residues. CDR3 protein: CSVIELNYGYTF. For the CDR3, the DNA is TGCAGCGTCATAGAATTGAACTATGGCTACACCTTC.

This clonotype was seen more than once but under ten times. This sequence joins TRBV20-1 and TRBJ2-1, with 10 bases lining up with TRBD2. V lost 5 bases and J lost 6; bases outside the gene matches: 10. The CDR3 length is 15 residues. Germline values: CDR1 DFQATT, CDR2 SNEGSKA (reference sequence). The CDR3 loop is CSAEDLGLAVNEQFF. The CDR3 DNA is TGCAGTGCTGAAGACCTCGGACTAGCGGTCAATGAGCAGTTCTTC.

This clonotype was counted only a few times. CDR3 nucleotides: TGTGCCAGCAGTGAACAGGGTTACAATGAGCAGTTCTTC. This codes for CASSEQGYNEQFF. The V and J genes are TRBV6-4 and TRBJ2-1; D might be TRBD1 (6 bases). CDR1 MRHNA and CDR2 SNTAGT come from the germline V gene. V shed 3 bases and J shed 4 bases, with 7 bases lying between them. CDR3 length: 13 residues.

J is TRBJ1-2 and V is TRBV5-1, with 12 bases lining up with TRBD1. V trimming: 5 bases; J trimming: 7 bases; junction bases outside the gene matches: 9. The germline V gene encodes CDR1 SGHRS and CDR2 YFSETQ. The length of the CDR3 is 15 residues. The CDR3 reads CASRSGTGGYAGYTF. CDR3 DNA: TGCGCCAGCAGATCCGGGACAGGGGGCTACGCTGGCTACACCTTC.

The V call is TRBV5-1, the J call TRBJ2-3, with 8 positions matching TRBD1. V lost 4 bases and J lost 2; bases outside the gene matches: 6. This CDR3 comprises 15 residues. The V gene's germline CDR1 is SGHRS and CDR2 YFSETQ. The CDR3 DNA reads TGCGCCAGCAGCAAGAGGACAGGGTTCACAGATACGCAGTATTTT. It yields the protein CASSKRTGFTDTQYF.

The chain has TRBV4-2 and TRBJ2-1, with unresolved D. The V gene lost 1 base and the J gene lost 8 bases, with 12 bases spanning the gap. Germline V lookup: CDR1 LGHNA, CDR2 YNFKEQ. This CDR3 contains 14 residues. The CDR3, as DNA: TGTGCCAGCAGCCAAGGACATCTCTCCTATGAGCAGTTCTTC. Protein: CASSQGHLSYEQFF.

In DNA, the CDR3 is TGTGCTAGGGTCCCGGGACTAGAGGAAGAGACCCAGTACTTC. This sequence encodes CARVPGLEEETQYF. The V gene is TRBV4-2, the J gene TRBJ2-4; 8 bases are a match to TRBD2. The J call may be wrong; the DNA end is better matched by TRBJ2-5. Per germline, CDR1 LGHNA and CDR2 YNFKEQ. This CDR3 comprises 14 residues.

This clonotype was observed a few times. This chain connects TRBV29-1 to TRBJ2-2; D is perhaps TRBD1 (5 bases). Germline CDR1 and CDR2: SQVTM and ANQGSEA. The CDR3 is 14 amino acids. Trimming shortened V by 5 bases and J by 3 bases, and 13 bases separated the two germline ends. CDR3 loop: CSVTDSHYTGELFF. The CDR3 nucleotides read TGCAGCGTTACCGACAGCCACTACACCGGGGAGCTGTTTTTT.

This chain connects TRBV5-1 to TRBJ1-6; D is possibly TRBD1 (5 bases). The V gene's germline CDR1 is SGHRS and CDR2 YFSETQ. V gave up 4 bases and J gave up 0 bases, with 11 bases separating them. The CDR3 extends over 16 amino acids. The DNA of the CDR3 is TGCGCCAGCAGCCACGAGGGGAGCTCCTATAATTCACCCCTCCACTTT. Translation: CASSHEGSSYNSPLHF.

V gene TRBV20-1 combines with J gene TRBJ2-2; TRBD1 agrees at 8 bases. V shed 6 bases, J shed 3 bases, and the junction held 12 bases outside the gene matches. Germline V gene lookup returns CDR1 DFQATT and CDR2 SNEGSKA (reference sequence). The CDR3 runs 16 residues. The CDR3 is CSAIDGAGGYTGELFF. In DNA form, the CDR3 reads TGCAGTGCCATAGACGGGGCAGGGGGCTACACCGGGGAGCTGTTTTTT.